Following are 31 T cell receptor beta chains from one sample sequenced in a study of shared clonotypes between healthy human individuals. The assay was immunoSEQ multiplex PCR, and TCRdb's table has in-frame clones only and misses some. The sample lists 2 million to 2.5 million clones, approximately 94% occurring once. The sequenced sample was naive CD4+ T cells sorted from blood. As to subset: CD45RA+ positively selected. These receptors were obtained from a man younger than 35 in good health.

Concerning this clone: The sample has other DNA sequences that encode this CDR3 too. The V and J genes are TRBV30 and TRBJ1-6; weak D call: TRBD1 (5 bases). The CDR3 length is 13 residues. V was shortened by 1 base and J by 5 bases, with 6 bases between the two germline ends. Germline lookup yields CDR1 GTSNPN and CDR2 SVGIG (reference sequence). CDR3 sequence reads: CAWSAGNNSPLHF. CDR3 DNA: TGTGCCTGGAGTGCAGGGAATAATTCACCCCTCCACTTT.

The chain joins TRBV28 to TRBJ1-4; 10 bases map to TRBD1. Germline trimming cut 6 bases from V and 5 bases from J; bases unmatched to any gene: 6. The CDR3 consists of 15 residues. In germline, CDR1 is MDHEN, CDR2 SYDVKM. The CDR3 loop reads CASSPTGGQNEKLFF. DNA of the CDR3: TGTGCCAGCAGCCCGACAGGGGGCCAGAATGAAAAACTGTTTTTT.

This rearrangement joins TRBV2 to TRBJ2-4; tentative D call: TRBD2 (5 bases). V was trimmed by 3 bases and J by 0 bases, leaving 9 bases between them. Germline V gene lookup returns CDR1 SNHLY and CDR2 FYNNEI. This CDR3 is 15 amino acids long. CDR3 nucleotide sequence: TGTGCCAGCAGTGATTTGAGGGTAGCCAAAAACATTCAGTACTTC. Residues: CASSDLRVAKNIQYF.

This chain uses TRBV2 with TRBJ2-3, with a tentative D call TRBD2 (6 bases). Trimming pared 7 bases from V and 9 bases from J, leaving 14 bases between. Germline CDR1 SNHLY, CDR2 FYNNEI. The CDR3 totals 12 residues. The DNA of the CDR3 is TGTGCCAGCAAGGCGGCGGGGAGGACGCAGTATTTT. Amino acids: CASKAAGRTQYF.

V is TRBV15 and J is TRBJ1-5; D not certain. CDR1 and CDR2 (germline): LNHNV, YYDKDF (reference sequence). The V end was cut by 0 bases, the J end by 2 bases, with 17 bases between. The CDR3 totals 18 residues. The CDR3 DNA reads TGTGCCACCAGCAGAGAAGGTCTGGAGAGGGAGGGCAATCAGCCCCAGCATTTT. This sequence encodes CATSREGLEREGNQPQHF.

The chain recombines TRBV28 with TRBJ2-1; TRBD1 matches 7 bases. The CDR3 has 16 amino acids. The V segment lost 7 bases and the J segment 3 bases; nucleotides outside the gene matches: 12. CDR1 and CDR2 (germline): MDHEN, SYDVKM. The CDR3 DNA follows: TGTGCCAGCACCACCGACAGGGAAGAACGCTACAATGAGCAGTTCTTC. Amino acids: CASTTDREERYNEQFF.

V is TRBV27 and J is TRBJ1-5; D not resolved. This CDR3 has 14 amino acids. From germline, CDR1 is MNHEY and CDR2 SMNVEV (reference sequence). The germline V and J ends were trimmed by 2 bases and 4 bases, with 9 bases remaining between them. CDR3 in DNA: TGTGCCAGCAGTTTACCGGGCTTGAATCAGCCCCAGCATTTT. This gives the protein CASSLPGLNQPQHF.

As to this clone: In the same sample, other DNA sequences code for this CDR3. The V gene is TRBV6-5, the J gene TRBJ2-2; D remains ambiguous. This CDR3 has 14 residues. V dropped 0 bases and J dropped 1 base, with 3 bases sitting between them. CDR1 and CDR2 from the germline V gene are MNHEY and SVGAGI. In nucleotides, the CDR3 is TGTGCCAGCAGTTACTCACGGAACACCGGGGAGCTGTTTTTT. It codes for CASSYSRNTGELFF.

Worth noting for this clone: This same CDR3 is encoded by further DNA sequences in the sample. This chain connects TRBV5-1 to TRBJ1-5, with a weak D call TRBD1 (5 bases). V dropped 0 bases and J dropped 5 bases, with 6 bases sitting between them. The CDR3 totals 13 residues. Per the germline V gene, CDR1 is SGHRS and CDR2 is YFSETQ. CDR3 in amino acids: CASSLAGDQPQHF. CDR3 DNA sequence: TGCGCCAGCAGCTTGGCGGGGGATCAGCCCCAGCATTTT.

This clone turned up a few times. The V gene is TRBV5-1, the J gene TRBJ1-2; weak D call: TRBD1 (6 bases). CDR1 SGHRS and CDR2 YFSETQ come from the germline V gene. The V and J ends lost 4 bases and 2 bases respectively, with 9 bases between them. CDR3 length: 13 amino acids. The CDR3 sequence is CASSITGNYGYTF. The CDR3, as DNA: TGCGCCAGCAGCATTACAGGGAACTATGGCTACACCTTC.

The chain combines TRBV19 with TRBJ1-5; D not certain. Germline lookup yields CDR1 LNHDA and CDR2 SQIVND (reference sequence). CDR3 length: 14 residues. Between the trimmed V and J ends, which lost 3 bases and 0 bases, there was a span of 6 bases. The CDR3 DNA sequence: TGTGCCAGTAGTATCCAGGATAGCAATCAGCCCCAGCATTTT. Amino acid sequence: CASSIQDSNQPQHF. The full variable domain, in which reference TRBV19 and TRBJ1-5 provide the parts outside the CDR3, is DGGITQSPKYLFRKEGQNVTLSCEQNLNHDAMYWYRQDPGQGLRLIYYSQIVNDFQKGDIAEGYSVSREKKESFPLTVTSAQKNPTAFYLCASSIQDSNQPQHFGDGTRLSIL.

The CDR3, as DNA: TGTGCCAGCAGTACAACCGGGACTAGCGGGACCTACGAGCAGTACTTC. Translating it yields CASSTTGTSGTYEQYF. This sequence joins TRBV7-2 and TRBJ2-7; 13 nucleotides line up with TRBD2. Germline CDR1 and CDR2: SGHTA and FQGNSA. CDR3 length equals 16 residues. With V trimmed by 6 bases and J by 2 bases, 7 bases remained unmatched.

This rearrangement joins TRBV28 to TRBJ2-2; a weak D match, TRBD2 (5 bases). Trimming shortened V by 3 bases and J by 4 bases, and 15 bases separated the two germline ends. This CDR3 region has 16 residues. Germline CDR1 MDHEN, CDR2 SYDVKM. CDR3 in amino acids: CASSFERPSSTGELFF. CDR3 sequence (DNA): TGTGCCAGCAGTTTCGAGCGGCCGTCGAGCACCGGGGAGCTGTTTTTT.

The gene calls are TRBV6-5 and TRBJ2-7, with TRBD1 matching over 7 bases. The germline V gene has CDR1 MNHEY and CDR2 SVGAGI. Losses at the gene ends were 2 bases for V and 0 bases for J; bases not matched to a gene: 4. The length of the CDR3 is 15 residues. This chain's CDR3 is CASSYKAGGSYEQYF. The CDR3 DNA sequence: TGTGCCAGCAGTTACAAGGCAGGGGGCTCCTACGAGCAGTACTTC.

On this clone itself: Other DNA sequences within the sample encode an identical CDR3. This rearrangement joins TRBV5-1 to TRBJ1-1, with D perhaps TRBD1 (5 bases). The V end was cut by 0 bases, the J end by 1 base, with 7 bases between. Germline V gives CDR1 SGHRS, CDR2 YFSETQ. The CDR3 length is 14 residues. DNA for the CDR3: TGCGCCAGCAGCTTGGCAGGGACGAACACTGAAGCTTTCTTT. Translating it yields CASSLAGTNTEAFF.

Details on this clone: Other DNA sequences in this specimen translate into the identical CDR3. This rearrangement joins TRBV30 to TRBJ1-5, with D unclear. Per the germline V gene, CDR1 is GTSNPN and CDR2 is SVGIG (reference sequence). Trimming removed 0 bases at V and 0 bases at J, with 0 bases between. The CDR3 is 12 amino acids. CDR3 DNA: TGTGCCTGGAGTGTTAGCAATCAGCCCCAGCATTTT. Translation: CAWSVSNQPQHF.

The V and J genes are TRBV5-3 and TRBJ1-5; unclear D gene. TRBV5-3 counts as an open reading frame of uncertain function. The CDR3 length is 18 residues. V lost 2 bases, J lost 2 bases, and 20 bases lay in between. The CDR3 DNA is TGTGCCAGAAGCTTTGGCTGCAGGCGAAAGGGCGGCAATCAGCCCCAGCATTTT. Its translation is CARSFGCRRKGGNQPQHF.

The chain carries TRBV2 and TRBJ1-6, with a tentative D call TRBD1 (5 bases). In germline, CDR1 is SNHLY, CDR2 FYNNEI. The CDR3 is 16 residues long. V dropped 7 bases and J dropped 0 bases, with 13 bases sitting between them. CDR3 residues: CASTDGGGSYNSPLHF. CDR3 DNA sequence: TGTGCCAGCACAGACGGCGGGGGCTCCTATAATTCACCCCTCCACTTT.

The chain uses TRBV7-2 and TRBJ1-1; D remains unclear. Trimming shortened V by 1 base and J by 6 bases, and 9 bases separated the two germline ends. The CDR3 sequence is 13 residues long. Germline-derived CDR1 and CDR2 are SGHTA and FQGNSA. The CDR3 coding sequence is TGTGCCAGCAGCTTAGTAGGGATTTCTGAAGCTTTCTTT. It yields the protein CASSLVGISEAFF.

This chain uses TRBV18 with TRBJ2-7, with D possibly matching TRBD1 (5 bases). The germline CDR1 and CDR2 sequences are KGHSH and LQKENI. The CDR3 covers 14 residues. Trimming took 1 base from V and 2 from J, leaving 9 bases between them. The CDR3 reads CASSPRMDTYEQYF. CDR3 nucleotide sequence: TGTGCCAGCTCACCACGGATGGACACCTACGAGCAGTACTTC.

This chain links TRBV27 with TRBJ2-3, with TRBD2 identical over 8 bases. With 8 bases clipped from V and 4 bases from J, the junction kept 11 bases outside the gene matches. Germline lookup yields CDR1 MNHEY and CDR2 SMNVEV (reference sequence). CDR3 length: 15 amino acids. In DNA, the CDR3 is TGTGCCAGCTCCTCAGCGGGAGCGGGCCCAGATACGCAGTATTTT. Its translation is CASSSAGAGPDTQYF.

V and J are TRBV5-4 and TRBJ2-7; TRBD2 aligns across 7 bases. The ends lost 0 bases at V and 3 bases at J; junction bases unmatched: 9. The CDR3 sequence is 16 residues long. Germline V CDR1 and CDR2: SGHNT, YYREEE (reference sequence). The CDR3 DNA is TGTGCCAGCAGCTTGGATCTAGCGGCGCAAGACTACGAGCAGTACTTC. Translating it yields CASSLDLAAQDYEQYF.

This chain joins TRBV6-1 and TRBJ2-5; D not resolved. The V and J ends lost 7 bases and 3 bases respectively, with 3 bases between them. CDR1 and CDR2 (germline): MNHNS, SASEGT. The CDR3 is 10 residues long. In DNA form, the CDR3 reads TGTGCCAGCAATAAAGAGACCCAGTACTTC. It encodes CASNKETQYF.

V usage is TRBV30 and J usage is TRBJ2-1; D gene ambiguous. The CDR3 consists of 17 residues. V was shortened by 4 bases and J by 5 bases, with 24 bases between the two germline ends. Germline CDR1 and CDR2: GTSNPN and SVGIG (reference sequence). Here the CDR3 reads CAWNRPKTTWVNNEQFF. The DNA of the CDR3 is TGTGCCTGGAATCGACCGAAGACAACGTGGGTAAACAATGAGCAGTTCTTC.

With respect to this clone: Other DNA sequences of this sample code for an identical CDR3. V gene TRBV5-4 combines with J gene TRBJ2-7; maybe TRBD1 (5 bases). The CDR3 sequence is 13 residues long. Germline V lookup: CDR1 SGHNT, CDR2 YYREEE (reference sequence). Trimming pared 1 base from V and 3 bases from J, leaving 8 bases between. The CDR3 protein is CASSLPQGYEQYF. The CDR3 bases are TGTGCCAGCAGCTTGCCCCAGGGCTACGAGCAGTACTTC.

This clone was picked up one time. V gene TRBV6-1 combines with J gene TRBJ2-2; D remains unclear. The CDR3 totals 15 residues. Germline V gene data show CDR1 as MNHNS and CDR2 as SASEGT. Trimming pared 1 base from V and 5 bases from J, leaving 11 bases between. The CDR3: CASSEGLTRTGELFF. As DNA, the CDR3 is TGTGCCAGCAGTGAAGGGCTGACACGTACCGGGGAGCTGTTTTTT.

As to this clone: This specimen includes other DNA sequences encoding the same CDR3. The chain couples TRBV27 to TRBJ1-1; D not resolved. V was clipped by 0 bases and J by 1 base, with 3 bases between them. The CDR3 consists of 13 residues. Germline V gives CDR1 MNHEY, CDR2 SMNVEV (reference sequence). The DNA for the CDR3 is TGTGCCAGCAGTTTATCCCGGAACACTGAAGCTTTCTTT. It specifies CASSLSRNTEAFF.

The sample holds a few counts of this clone. This chain links TRBV14 with TRBJ1-2; 10 positions agree with TRBD1. Looked up from germline, CDR1 is SGHDN and CDR2 is FVKESK. The CDR3 is made up of 18 amino acids. J gave up 7 bases and V 1 base, and 15 bases lay outside the gene matches. This CDR3 reads CASSQVGRARQGACGYTF. CDR3 nucleotide sequence: TGTGCCAGCAGCCAAGTGGGGAGGGCTAGACAGGGGGCTTGTGGCTACACCTTC.

The gene calls are TRBV27 and TRBJ2-7; TRBD2 might be the D (5 bases). V was pared by 3 bases and J by 6 bases, with 12 bases between. The germline V gene has CDR1 MNHEY and CDR2 SMNVEV (reference sequence). The CDR3 loop spans 13 amino acids. CDR3 DNA sequence: TGTGCCAGCAGTTTGAGGACTCCCTCCGAGCAGTACTTC. It specifies CASSLRTPSEQYF.

This rearrangement joins TRBV4-3 to TRBJ2-1, with 12 bases lining up with TRBD2. CDR1 LGHNA and CDR2 YSLEER come from the germline V gene. This CDR3 is built from 16 residues. After removal of 4 bases from V and 8 bases from J, the junction contained 9 bases not matched to a gene. The CDR3 is CASSLFGLAGFDEQFF. CDR3 sequence (DNA): TGCGCCAGCAGCCTCTTCGGACTAGCGGGATTCGATGAGCAGTTCTTC.

The chain joins TRBV5-1 to TRBJ2-3, with D uncertain. The CDR3 runs to 16 residues. CDR1 is SGHRS and CDR2 is YFSETQ in the germline V gene. Trimming pared 0 bases from V and 0 bases from J, leaving 11 bases between. CDR3 sequence reads: CASSLGNSRSTDTQYF. CDR3 nucleotides: TGCGCCAGCAGCTTGGGGAATTCTAGGAGCACAGATACGCAGTATTTT.